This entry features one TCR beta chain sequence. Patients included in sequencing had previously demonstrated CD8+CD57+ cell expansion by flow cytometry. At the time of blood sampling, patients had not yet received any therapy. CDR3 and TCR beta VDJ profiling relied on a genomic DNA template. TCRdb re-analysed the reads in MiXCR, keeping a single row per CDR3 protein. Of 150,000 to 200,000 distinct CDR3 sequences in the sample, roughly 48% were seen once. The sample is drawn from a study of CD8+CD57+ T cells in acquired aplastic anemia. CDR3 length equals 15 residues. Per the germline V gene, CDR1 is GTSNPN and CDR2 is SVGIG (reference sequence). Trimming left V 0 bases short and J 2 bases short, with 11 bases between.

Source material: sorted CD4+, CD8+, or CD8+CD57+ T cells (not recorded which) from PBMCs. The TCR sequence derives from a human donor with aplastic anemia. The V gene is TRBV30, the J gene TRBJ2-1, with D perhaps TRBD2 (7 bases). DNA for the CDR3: TGTGCCTGGAGTGTACGGGGGGACACCTACAATGAGCAGTTCTTC. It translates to CAWSVRGDTYNEQFF.